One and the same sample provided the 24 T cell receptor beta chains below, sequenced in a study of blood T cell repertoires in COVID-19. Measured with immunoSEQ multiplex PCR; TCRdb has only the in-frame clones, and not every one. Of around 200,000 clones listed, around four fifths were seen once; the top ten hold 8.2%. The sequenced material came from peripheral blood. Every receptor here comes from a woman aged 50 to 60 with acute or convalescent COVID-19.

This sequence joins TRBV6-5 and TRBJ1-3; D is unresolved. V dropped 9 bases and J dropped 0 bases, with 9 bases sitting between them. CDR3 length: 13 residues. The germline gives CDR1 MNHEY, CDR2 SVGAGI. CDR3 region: CASSLHSGNTIYF. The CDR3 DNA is TGTGCCAGTAGCCTCCACTCTGGAAACACCATATATTTT.

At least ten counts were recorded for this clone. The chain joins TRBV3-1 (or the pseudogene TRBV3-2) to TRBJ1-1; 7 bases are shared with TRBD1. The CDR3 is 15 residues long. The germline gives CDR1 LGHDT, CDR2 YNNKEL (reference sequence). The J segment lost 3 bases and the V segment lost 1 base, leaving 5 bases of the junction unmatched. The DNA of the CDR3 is TGTGCCAGCAGCCAAGGGACAGGTCGAGACACTGAAGCTTTCTTT. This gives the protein CASSQGTGRDTEAFF.

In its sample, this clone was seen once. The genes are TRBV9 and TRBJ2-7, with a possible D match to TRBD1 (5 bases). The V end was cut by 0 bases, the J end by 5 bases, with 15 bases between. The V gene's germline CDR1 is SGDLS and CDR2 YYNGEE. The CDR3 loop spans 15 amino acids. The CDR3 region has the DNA TGTGCCAGCAGCGTAGGCAGGGCTAGTTTAAACGAGCAGTACTTC. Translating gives CASSVGRASLNEQYF. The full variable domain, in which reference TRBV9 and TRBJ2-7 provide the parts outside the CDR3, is DSGVTQTPKHLITATGQRVTLRCSPRSGDLSVYWYQQSLDQGLQFLIQYYNGEERAKGNILERFSAQQFPDLHSELNLSSLELGDSALYFCASSVGRASLNEQYFGPGTRLTVT.

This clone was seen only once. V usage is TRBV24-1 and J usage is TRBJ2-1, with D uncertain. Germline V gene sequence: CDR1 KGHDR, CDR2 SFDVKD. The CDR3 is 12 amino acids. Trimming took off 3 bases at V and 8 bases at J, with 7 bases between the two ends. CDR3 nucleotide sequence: TGTGCCACCAGTGATCCCTTAGATGAGCAGTTCTTC. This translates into CATSDPLDEQFF.

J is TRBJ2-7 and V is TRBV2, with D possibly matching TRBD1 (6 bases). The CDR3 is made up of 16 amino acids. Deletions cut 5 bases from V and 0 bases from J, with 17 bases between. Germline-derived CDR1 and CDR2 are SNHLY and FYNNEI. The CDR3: CASSRDTVSSSYEQYF. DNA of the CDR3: TGTGCCAGCAGTAGGGACACAGTTTCAAGCTCCTACGAGCAGTACTTC.

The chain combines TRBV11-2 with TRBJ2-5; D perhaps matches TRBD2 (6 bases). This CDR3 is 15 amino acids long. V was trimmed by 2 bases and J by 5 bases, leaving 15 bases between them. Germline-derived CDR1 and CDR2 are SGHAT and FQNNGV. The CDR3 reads CASSLSATGVETQYF. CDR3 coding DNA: TGTGCCAGCAGCTTAAGTGCTACGGGAGTGGAGACCCAGTACTTC. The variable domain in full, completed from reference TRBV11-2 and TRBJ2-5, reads EAGVAQSPRYKIIEKRQSVAFWCNPISGHATLYWYQQILGQGPKLLIQFQNNGVVDDSQLPKDRFSAERLKGVDSTLKIQPAKLEDSAVYLCASSLSATGVETQYFGPGTRLLVL.

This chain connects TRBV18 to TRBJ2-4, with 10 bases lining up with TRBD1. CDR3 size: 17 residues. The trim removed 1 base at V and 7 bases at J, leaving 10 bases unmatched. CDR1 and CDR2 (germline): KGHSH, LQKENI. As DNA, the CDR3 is TGTGCCAGCTCACCACTGGACAGGGGGGGCCCTGGGAACATTCAGTACTTC. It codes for CASSPLDRGGPGNIQYF. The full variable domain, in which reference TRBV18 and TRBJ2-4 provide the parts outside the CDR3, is NAGVMQNPRHLVRRRGQEARLRCSPMKGHSHVYWYRQLPEEGLKFMVYLQKENIIDESGMPKERFSAEFPKEGPSILRIQQVVRGDSAAYFCASSPLDRGGPGNIQYFGAGTRLSVL.

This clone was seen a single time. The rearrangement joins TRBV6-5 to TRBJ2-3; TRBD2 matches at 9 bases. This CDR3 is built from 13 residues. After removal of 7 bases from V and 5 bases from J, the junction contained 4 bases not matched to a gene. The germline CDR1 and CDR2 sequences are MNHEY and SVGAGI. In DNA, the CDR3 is TGTGCCAGCAAGGCTAGCGGGAAAGATACGCAGTATTTT. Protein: CASKASGKDTQYF.

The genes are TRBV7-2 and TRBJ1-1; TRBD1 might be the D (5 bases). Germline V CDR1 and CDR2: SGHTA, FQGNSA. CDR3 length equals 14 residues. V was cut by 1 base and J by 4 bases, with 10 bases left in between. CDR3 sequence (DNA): TGTGCCAGCAGCTTAGTAGGGGTAGGCACTGAAGCTTTCTTT. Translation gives CASSLVGVGTEAFF.

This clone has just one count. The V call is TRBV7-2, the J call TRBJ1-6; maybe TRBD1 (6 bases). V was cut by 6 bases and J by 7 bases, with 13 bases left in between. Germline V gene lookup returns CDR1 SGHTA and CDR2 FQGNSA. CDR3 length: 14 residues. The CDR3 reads CASRGAGLNSPLHF. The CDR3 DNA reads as TGTGCCAGCAGGGGGGCAGGGCTAAATTCACCCCTCCACTTT.

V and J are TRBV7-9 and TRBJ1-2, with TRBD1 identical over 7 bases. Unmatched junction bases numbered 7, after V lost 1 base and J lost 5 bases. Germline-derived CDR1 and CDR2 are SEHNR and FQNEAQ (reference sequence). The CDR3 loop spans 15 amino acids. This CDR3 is CASSLGNRGRYGYTF. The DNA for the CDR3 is TGTGCCAGCAGCTTAGGGAACAGGGGCAGATATGGCTACACCTTC.

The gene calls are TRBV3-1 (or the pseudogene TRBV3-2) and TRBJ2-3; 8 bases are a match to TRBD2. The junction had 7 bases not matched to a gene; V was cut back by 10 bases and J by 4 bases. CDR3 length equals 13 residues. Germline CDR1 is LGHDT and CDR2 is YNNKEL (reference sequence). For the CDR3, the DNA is TGTGCCACCAAAGCGGGAGTAGCAGATACGCAGTATTTT. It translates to CATKAGVADTQYF.

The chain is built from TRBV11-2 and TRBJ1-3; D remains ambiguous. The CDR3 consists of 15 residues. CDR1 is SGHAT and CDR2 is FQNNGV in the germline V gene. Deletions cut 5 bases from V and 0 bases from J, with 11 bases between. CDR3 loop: CASSPGIFSGNTIYF. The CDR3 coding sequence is TGTGCCAGCAGCCCCGGGATCTTCTCTGGAAACACCATATATTTT.

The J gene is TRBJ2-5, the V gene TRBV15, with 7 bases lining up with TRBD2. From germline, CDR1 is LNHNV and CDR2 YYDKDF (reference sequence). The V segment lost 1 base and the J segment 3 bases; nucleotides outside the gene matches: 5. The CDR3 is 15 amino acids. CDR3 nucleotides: TGTGCCACCAGCAGAGGGGGGGGTCTTGAAGAGACCCAGTACTTC. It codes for CATSRGGGLEETQYF.

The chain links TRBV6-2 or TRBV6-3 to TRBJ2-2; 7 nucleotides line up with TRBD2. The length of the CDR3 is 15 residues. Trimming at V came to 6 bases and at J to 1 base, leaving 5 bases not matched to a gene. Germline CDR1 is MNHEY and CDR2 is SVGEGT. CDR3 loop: CASSRDYLNTGELFF. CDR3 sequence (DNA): TGTGCCAGCAGCCGGGACTATCTGAACACCGGGGAGCTGTTTTTT.

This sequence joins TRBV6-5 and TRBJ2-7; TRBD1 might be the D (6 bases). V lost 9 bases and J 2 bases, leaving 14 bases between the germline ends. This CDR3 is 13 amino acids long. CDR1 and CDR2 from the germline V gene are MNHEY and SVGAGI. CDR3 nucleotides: TGTGCCAGTTCGGACAGTCTACCCTACGAGCAGTACTTC. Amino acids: CASSDSLPYEQYF.

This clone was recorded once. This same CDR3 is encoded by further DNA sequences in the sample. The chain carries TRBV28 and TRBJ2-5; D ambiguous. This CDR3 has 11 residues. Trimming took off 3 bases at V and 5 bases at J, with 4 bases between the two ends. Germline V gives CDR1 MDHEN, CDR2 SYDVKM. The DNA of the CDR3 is TGTGCCAGCAGTTTTTCGGAGACCCAGTACTTC. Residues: CASSFSETQYF.

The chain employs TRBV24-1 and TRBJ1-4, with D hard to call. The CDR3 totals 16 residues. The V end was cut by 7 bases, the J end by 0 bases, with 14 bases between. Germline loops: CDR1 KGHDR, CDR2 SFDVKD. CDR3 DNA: TGTGCCACCAGGCCCCTGGAGCCCGCAACTAATGAAAAACTGTTTTTT. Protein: CATRPLEPATNEKLFF.

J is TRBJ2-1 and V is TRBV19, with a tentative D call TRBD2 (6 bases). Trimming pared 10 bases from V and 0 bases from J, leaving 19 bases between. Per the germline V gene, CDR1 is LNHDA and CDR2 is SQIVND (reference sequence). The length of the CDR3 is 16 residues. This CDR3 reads CATSVGGISSYNEQFF. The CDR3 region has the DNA TGTGCCACCTCCGTGGGGGGAATCAGCTCCTACAATGAGCAGTTCTTC. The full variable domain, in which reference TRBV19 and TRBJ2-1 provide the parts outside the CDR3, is DGGITQSPKYLFRKEGQNVTLSCEQNLNHDAMYWYRQDPGQGLRLIYYSQIVNDFQKGDIAEGYSVSREKKESFPLTVTSAQKNPTAFYLCATSVGGISSYNEQFFGPGTRLTVL.

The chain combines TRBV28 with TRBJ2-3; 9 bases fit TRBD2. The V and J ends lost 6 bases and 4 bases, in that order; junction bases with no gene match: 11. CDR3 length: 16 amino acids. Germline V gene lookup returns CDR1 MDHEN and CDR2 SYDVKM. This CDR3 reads CASSPLAGESADTQYF. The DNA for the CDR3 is TGTGCCAGCAGCCCCTTAGCGGGAGAGAGCGCAGATACGCAGTATTTT.

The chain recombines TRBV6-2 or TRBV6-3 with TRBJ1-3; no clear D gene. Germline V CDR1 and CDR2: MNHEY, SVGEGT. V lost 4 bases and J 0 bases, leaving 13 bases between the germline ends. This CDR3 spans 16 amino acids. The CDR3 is CASSSPRQTSGNTIYF. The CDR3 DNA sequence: TGTGCCAGCAGTTCCCCGCGGCAGACCTCTGGAAACACCATATATTTT.

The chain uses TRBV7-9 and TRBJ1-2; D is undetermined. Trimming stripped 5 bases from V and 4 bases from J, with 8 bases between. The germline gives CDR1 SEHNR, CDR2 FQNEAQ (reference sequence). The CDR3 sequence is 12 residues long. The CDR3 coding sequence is TGTGCCAGCAGCCCAGGTGGCTATGGCTACACCTTC. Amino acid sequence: CASSPGGYGYTF.

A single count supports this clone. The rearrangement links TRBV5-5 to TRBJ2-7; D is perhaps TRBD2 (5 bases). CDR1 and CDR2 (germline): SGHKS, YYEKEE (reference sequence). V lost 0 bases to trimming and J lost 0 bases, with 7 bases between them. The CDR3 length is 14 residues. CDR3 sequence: CASSLGLSSYEQYF. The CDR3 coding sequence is TGTGCCAGCAGCTTGGGACTATCCTCCTACGAGCAGTACTTC. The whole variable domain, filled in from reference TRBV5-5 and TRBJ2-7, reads DAGVTQSPTHLIKTRGQQVTLRCSPISGHKSVSWYQQVLGQGPQFIFQYYEKEERGRGNFPDRFSARQFPNYSSELNVNALLLGDSALYLCASSLGLSSYEQYFGPGTRLTVT.

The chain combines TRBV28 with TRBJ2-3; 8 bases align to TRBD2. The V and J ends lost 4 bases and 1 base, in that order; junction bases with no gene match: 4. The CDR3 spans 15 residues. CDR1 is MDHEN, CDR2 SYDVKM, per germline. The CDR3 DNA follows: TGTGCCAGCAGTTGGACGGGACTAGGCACAGATACGCAGTATTTT. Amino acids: CASSWTGLGTDTQYF.